This T cell receptor beta chain came from a study of blood T cell repertoires in COVID-19. Produced via immunoSEQ multiplex PCR; TCRdb's table is partial and in-frame only. The repertoire holds a few hundred thousand clones, with 85% to 90% as singletons. This clone showed up just once. The sequencing sample was made of PBMCs or T cells enriched from blood (not recorded which). The TCR sequence derives from a man aged 30-40 years who had recovered from COVID-19.

The DNA of the CDR3 is TGTGCCAGCAGCGACGGACCAGGGGATGTGGATGAAAAACTGTTTTTT. Translation: CASSDGPGDVDEKLFF. The chain uses TRBV9 and TRBJ1-4; the D gene is possibly TRBD1 (6 bases). Germline V gene lookup returns CDR1 SGDLS and CDR2 YYNGEE. The V gene lost 3 bases and the J gene lost 6 bases, with 18 bases spanning the gap. The CDR3 totals 16 residues.